A single sample gave rise to the 9 T cell receptor beta chains below, sequenced in a study of T cell responses to AZD1222 COVID-19 vaccine. Only in-frame clones appear in the TCRdb table, and some are missing; sequencing was by immunoSEQ multiplex PCR. Found here are over 200,000 clones, around 94% of them singletons; the top ten hold approximately 1.5%. The sample in question was peripheral blood, obtained 28 days after the second dose of the MenACWY control vaccine. The source is an adult who received the MenACWY meningococcal vaccine as a control.

This clone has a single count. This chain connects TRBV6-5 to TRBJ1-2; a weak D match, TRBD1 (5 bases). The CDR3 has 15 residues. Germline V gives CDR1 MNHEY, CDR2 SVGAGI. The V gene lost 0 bases and the J gene lost 4 bases, with 12 bases spanning the gap. CDR3 nucleotide sequence: TGTGCCAGCAGTTACTCCAAAGGGGTGGCCTATGGCTACACCTTC. This encodes CASSYSKGVAYGYTF.

This clone was recorded only once. The chain uses TRBV29-1 and TRBJ1-2; D ambiguous. The CDR3 consists of 13 residues. CDR1 and CDR2 (germline): SQVTM, ANQGSEA. Between the trimmed V and J ends, which lost 4 bases and 8 bases, there was a span of 17 bases. CDR3 loop: CSVAKPPSWGYTF. CDR3 DNA: TGCAGCGTTGCTAAGCCCCCTTCGTGGGGCTACACCTTC.

The rearrangement uses TRBV19 and TRBJ1-1; possibly TRBD1 for D (5 bases). The CDR3 length is 13 residues. V dropped 5 bases and J dropped 1 base, with 8 bases sitting between them. Germline V lookup: CDR1 LNHDA, CDR2 SQIVND (reference sequence). CDR3 amino acids: CASSPQGNTEAFF. The CDR3 DNA reads as TGTGCCAGTAGTCCCCAGGGGAACACTGAAGCTTTCTTT.

The CDR3: CASSAQGEWNQPQHF. CDR3 DNA: TGTGCCAGCAGCGCCCAGGGGGAATGGAATCAGCCCCAGCATTTT. The rearrangement uses TRBV9 and TRBJ1-5; TRBD1 agrees at 7 bases. Germline trimming cut 3 bases from V and 4 bases from J; bases unmatched to any gene: 7. Germline lookup yields CDR1 SGDLS and CDR2 YYNGEE. The CDR3 totals 15 residues.

The chain recombines TRBV10-3 with TRBJ1-3, with D unclear. The CDR3 length is 16 residues. V lost 3 bases and J 2 bases, leaving 14 bases between the germline ends. Germline CDR1 and CDR2: ENHRY and SYGVKD. The CDR3 DNA follows: TGTGCCATCAGTGAATTCCCCCGTGTGGCTGGAAACACCATATATTTT. It specifies CAISEFPRVAGNTIYF.

This rearrangement joins TRBV6-1 to TRBJ1-3; no definite D call. The V and J ends lost 1 base and 0 bases respectively, with 10 bases between them. CDR1 and CDR2 from the germline V gene are MNHNS and SASEGT. This CDR3 has 16 residues. CDR3 DNA: TGTGCCAGCAGTGAAGTAATCTTGTTCTCTGGAAACACCATATATTTT. As protein: CASSEVILFSGNTIYF.

The CDR3 protein is CASSIRVRGNQPQHF. In DNA, the CDR3 is TGTGCCAGTAGTATACGGGTCAGGGGCAATCAGCCCCAGCATTTT. V is TRBV19 and J is TRBJ1-5; D is possibly TRBD1 (5 bases). The germline V gene encodes CDR1 LNHDA and CDR2 SQIVND (reference sequence). This CDR3 region has 15 residues. Trimming took off 2 bases at V and 2 bases at J, with 10 bases between the two ends. The variable domain in full, with the rest retrieved from reference TRBV19 and TRBJ1-5, is DGGITQSPKYLFRKEGQNVTLSCEQNLNHDAMYWYRQDPGQGLRLIYYSQIVNDFQKGDIAEGYSVSREKKESFPLTVTSAQKNPTAFYLCASSIRVRGNQPQHFGDGTRLSIL.

The V call is TRBV7-2, the J call TRBJ1-5, with D hard to call. CDR1 is SGHTA and CDR2 is FQGNSA in the germline V gene. The V gene lost 1 base and the J gene lost 2 bases, with 6 bases spanning the gap. This CDR3 is built from 14 residues. The CDR3: CASSLDGRNQPQHF. CDR3 DNA: TGTGCCAGCAGCTTAGATGGCCGCAATCAGCCCCAGCATTTT. Variable domain in full (rest from reference TRBV7-2 and TRBJ1-5): GAGVSQSPSNKVTEKGKDVELRCDPISGHTALYWYRQSLGQGLEFLIYFQGNSAPDKSGLPSDRFSAERTGGSVSTLTIQRTQQEDSAVYLCASSLDGRNQPQHFGDGTRLSIL.

About this clone: Within the sample, other DNA sequences also encode this same CDR3. The J gene is TRBJ1-6, the V gene TRBV10-3; 9 bases match TRBD1. Germline CDR1 is ENHRY and CDR2 is SYGVKD. Germline trimming cut 3 bases from V and 6 bases from J; bases unmatched to any gene: 3. The CDR3 covers 15 residues. CDR3 region: CAISDPGQGNSPLHF. The CDR3 bases are TGTGCCATCAGTGATCCGGGACAGGGTAATTCACCCCTCCACTTT.